Presented here are 30 T cell receptor beta chains from one specimen sequenced in a study of T cell responses to AZD1222 COVID-19 vaccine. Data came from immunoSEQ multiplex PCR; TCRdb stores just in-frame clones and leaves some out. The sample lists 95,000 to 100,000 clones, around nine tenths seen once, with 16% in the top ten. Specimen: peripheral blood, collected 28 days after the second AZD1222 dose. Receptor source: an adult who received the AZD1222 COVID-19 vaccine.

V gene TRBV5-1 combines with J gene TRBJ2-7; D unclear. The V gene's germline CDR1 is SGHRS and CDR2 YFSETQ. V dropped 5 bases and J dropped 5 bases, with 11 bases sitting between them. CDR3 size: 12 residues. This CDR3 reads CASSLDRNEQYF. CDR3 DNA: TGCGCCAGCAGTTTAGACCGAAACGAGCAGTACTTC.

This clone has just a few counts. This chain joins TRBV5-1 and TRBJ2-1, with D possibly matching TRBD2 (6 bases). From germline, CDR1 is SGHRS and CDR2 YFSETQ. Trimming left V 5 bases short and J 7 bases short, with 19 bases between. CDR3 size: 15 residues. The CDR3 loop reads CASRADSGTRNEQFF. DNA of the CDR3: TGCGCCAGCAGAGCCGATAGCGGTACTAGGAATGAGCAGTTCTTC.

This clone was detected once. The chain uses TRBV3-1 (or the pseudogene TRBV3-2) and TRBJ1-1, with D perhaps matching TRBD1 (6 bases). This CDR3 has 17 residues. The ends were cut back, 0 bases at V and 4 bases at J, with 18 bases in the middle. The germline CDR1 and CDR2 sequences are LGHDT and YNNKEL (reference sequence). The CDR3 protein is CASSQDFAGGAATEAFF. CDR3 coding DNA: TGTGCCAGCAGCCAAGACTTTGCGGGGGGCGCAGCCACTGAAGCTTTCTTT.

The chain carries TRBV7-8 and TRBJ2-1; TRBD2 agrees at 10 bases. Germline-derived CDR1 and CDR2 are SGHVS and FQNEAQ. The CDR3 runs 17 residues. V lost 2 bases and J lost 0; bases outside the gene matches: 4. The CDR3 sequence: CASSLRLAGSSYNEQFF. For the CDR3, the DNA is TGTGCCAGCAGCTTACGACTAGCGGGTAGCTCCTACAATGAGCAGTTCTTC.

This rearrangement joins TRBV6-5 to TRBJ1-1; D uncertain. Germline V gene data show CDR1 as MNHEY and CDR2 as SVGAGI. Trimming took 4 bases from V and 6 from J, leaving 9 bases between them. The CDR3 is 12 amino acids. The CDR3 is CASSSPPAEAFF. CDR3 nucleotides: TGTGCCAGCAGTTCCCCCCCCGCTGAAGCTTTCTTT.

This rearrangement joins TRBV27 to TRBJ1-5; unclear D gene. This CDR3 has 13 residues. In germline, CDR1 is MNHEY, CDR2 SMNVEV (reference sequence). V dropped 0 bases and J dropped 7 bases, with 7 bases sitting between them. The CDR3 sequence is CASSLSIAQPQHF. The DNA for the CDR3 is TGTGCCAGCAGTTTATCGATTGCACAGCCCCAGCATTTT.

This chain connects TRBV19 to TRBJ1-5; D gene unclear. The CDR3 covers 17 residues. The V gene's germline CDR1 is LNHDA and CDR2 SQIVND (reference sequence). Trimming left V 3 bases short and J 1 base short, with 16 bases between. The CDR3 region has the DNA TGTGCCAGTAGTATTATCGGAGGCAGAAACAGCAATCAGCCCCAGCATTTT. Translated: CASSIIGGRNSNQPQHF.

The chain links TRBV4-2 to TRBJ2-2; D could derive from TRBD1 or TRBD2 (5 bases each). The germline CDR1 and CDR2 sequences are LGHNA and YNFKEQ. The CDR3 sequence is 16 residues long. V was trimmed by 4 bases and J by 0 bases, leaving 12 bases between them. The CDR3, as DNA: TGTGCCAGCAGCCCTCGGGACGGCGCGAACACCGGGGAGCTGTTTTTT. Protein: CASSPRDGANTGELFF.

This clone has just a few counts. The chain employs TRBV28 and TRBJ1-2, with no clear D. CDR1 is MDHEN, CDR2 SYDVKM, per germline. The length of the CDR3 is 13 residues. V lost 4 bases and J 7 bases, leaving 13 bases between the germline ends. The CDR3 spells CASSSGLDGGYTF. CDR3 in DNA: TGTGCCAGCAGTTCCGGCCTCGACGGTGGCTACACCTTC.

The chain carries TRBV7-6 and TRBJ1-1; the D is unclear. The V gene's germline CDR1 is SGHVS and CDR2 FNYEAQ. Trimming left V 5 bases short and J 1 base short, with 14 bases between. There are 15 residues in the CDR3. CDR3 DNA sequence: TGTGCCAGCAGCGTGTCGTCTACACCGAACACTGAAGCTTTCTTT. Its protein is CASSVSSTPNTEAFF.

This rearrangement joins TRBV5-1 to TRBJ2-3, with a possible D match to TRBD2 (5 bases). V was clipped by 4 bases and J by 0 bases, with 15 bases between them. CDR3 length: 16 amino acids. The germline gives CDR1 SGHRS, CDR2 YFSETQ. The chain's CDR3 is CASSGRDSRSTDTQYF. The CDR3 region has the DNA TGCGCCAGCAGCGGACGGGATTCCAGAAGCACAGATACGCAGTATTTT.

As to this clone: A much more abundant neighbour one base away suggests this may be a read error. The V and J genes are TRBV11-2 and TRBJ2-3, with a tentative D call TRBD2 (6 bases). CDR1 is SGHAT, CDR2 FQNNGV, per germline. The CDR3 consists of 12 residues. CDR3 residues: CASSLVSGSIHF. In nucleotides, the CDR3 is TGTGCCAGCAGCTTAGTCTCCGGGAGCATCCATTTT.

This clone was detected once. The chain is built from TRBV30 and TRBJ1-1; D gene unclear. Trimming cost V 4 bases and J 3 bases, with 3 bases left between them. CDR1 is GTSNPN and CDR2 is SVGIG in the germline V gene (reference sequence). This CDR3 has 10 residues. The CDR3 protein is CAWKYTEAFF. The CDR3 region has the DNA TGTGCCTGGAAATACACTGAAGCTTTCTTT.

This clone was seen once. J is TRBJ1-6 and V is TRBV2; D is ambiguous. Germline V CDR1 and CDR2: SNHLY, FYNNEI. This CDR3 spans 11 amino acids. V dropped 7 bases and J dropped 10 bases, with 8 bases sitting between them. The CDR3 loop reads CASTFRSPLHF. For the CDR3, the DNA is TGTGCCAGCACGTTTCGGTCACCCCTCCACTTT. The full variable domain, with the rest looked up from reference TRBV2 and TRBJ1-6, is EPEVTQTPSHQVTQMGQEVILRCVPISNHLYFYWYRQILGQKVEFLVSFYNNEISEKSEIFDDQFSVERPDGSNFTLKIRSTKLEDSAMYFCASTFRSPLHFGNGTRLTVT.

The rearrangement joins TRBV4-1 to TRBJ2-1; D possibly corresponds to TRBD2 (6 bases). The CDR3 has 17 amino acids. Germline assignment: CDR1 MGHRA and CDR2 YSYEKL. V gave up 7 bases and J gave up 1 base, with 20 bases separating them. In DNA, the CDR3 is TGCGCCAGCACTCAACAGAGACTAGTACGTTCCTACAATGAGCAGTTCTTC. Translation gives CASTQQRLVRSYNEQFF.

The chain uses TRBV30 and TRBJ1-4; 8 bases line up with TRBD1. J gave up 8 bases and V 3 bases, and 5 bases lay outside the gene matches. This CDR3 contains 13 residues. The germline V gene has CDR1 GTSNPN and CDR2 SVGIG (reference sequence). CDR3 bases: TGTGCCTGGAGGGGACAGGATCAAGAAAAACTGTTTTTT. This gives the protein CAWRGQDQEKLFF.

The genes are TRBV28 and TRBJ2-7; D call uncertain. Germline V lookup: CDR1 MDHEN, CDR2 SYDVKM. This CDR3 contains 12 residues. V shed 4 bases and J shed 5 bases, with 9 bases lying between them. CDR3 region: CASSSAGHEQYF. DNA for the CDR3: TGTGCCAGCAGTTCAGCAGGACACGAGCAGTACTTC.

This clone was counted only a few times. The chain employs TRBV5-4 and TRBJ1-6; 8 nucleotides agree with TRBD1. This CDR3 comprises 15 residues. With 0 bases clipped from V and 7 bases from J, the junction kept 3 bases outside the gene matches. Germline values: CDR1 SGHNT, CDR2 YYREEE (reference sequence). The chain's CDR3 is CASSLEQGANSPLHF. The DNA for the CDR3 is TGTGCCAGCAGCTTGGAGCAGGGGGCCAATTCACCCCTCCACTTT.

The chain couples TRBV3-1 (or the pseudogene TRBV3-2) to TRBJ2-1, with D possibly TRBD2 on 6 matching bases. Germline V gene sequence: CDR1 LGHDT, CDR2 YNNKEL (reference sequence). Trimming took off 0 bases at V and 3 bases at J, with 9 bases between the two ends. This CDR3 has 15 residues. CDR3 DNA: TGTGCCAGCAGCCAAGATGGGGGGAACTACAATGAGCAGTTCTTC. Its protein is CASSQDGGNYNEQFF.

This chain connects TRBV9 to TRBJ2-3; 10 bases are a match to TRBD2. Trimming at V came to 2 bases and at J to 3 bases, leaving 3 bases not matched to a gene. CDR3 length equals 15 residues. Germline V gene lookup returns CDR1 SGDLS and CDR2 YYNGEE. The CDR3 sequence: CASSVTSGMTDTQYF. CDR3 sequence (DNA): TGTGCCAGCAGCGTTACTAGCGGGATGACAGATACGCAGTATTTT.

This chain connects TRBV5-8 to TRBJ1-1; D gene ambiguous. The ends were cut back, 2 bases at V and 10 bases at J, with 12 bases in the middle. Per the germline V gene, CDR1 is SGHTS and CDR2 is YDEGEE. This CDR3 has 12 residues. The CDR3 reads CASSLRVSGAFF. Here the CDR3 DNA reads TGTGCCAGCAGCTTAAGGGTTAGCGGAGCTTTCTTT.

The rearrangement joins TRBV5-1 to TRBJ1-1, with 11 bases identical to TRBD1. Germline CDR1 is SGHRS and CDR2 is YFSETQ. The CDR3 is 17 residues long. Unmatched junction bases numbered 6, after V lost 1 base and J lost 1 base. DNA of the CDR3: TGCGCCAGCAGCTTGAGTGGACAGGGGGCCCAGAACACTGAAGCTTTCTTT. Amino acid sequence: CASSLSGQGAQNTEAFF.

V gene TRBV5-1 combines with J gene TRBJ1-4; 7 nucleotides line up with TRBD1. This CDR3 region has 15 residues. The J segment lost 4 bases and the V segment lost 4 bases, leaving 7 bases of the junction unmatched. Germline lookup yields CDR1 SGHRS and CDR2 YFSETQ. The chain's CDR3 is CASSLGTEHNEKLFF. For the CDR3, the DNA is TGCGCCAGCAGCCTAGGGACAGAGCATAATGAAAAACTGTTTTTT.

This chain connects TRBV3-1 (or the pseudogene TRBV3-2) to TRBJ2-7, with 8 positions matching TRBD2. Germline trimming cut 1 base from V and 0 bases from J; bases unmatched to any gene: 2. This CDR3 region has 15 residues. The germline gives CDR1 LGHDT, CDR2 YNNKEL (reference sequence). The CDR3 DNA sequence: TGTGCCAGCAGCCAAGCAAGCGGGAGCTCCTACGAGCAGTACTTC. As protein: CASSQASGSSYEQYF.

This rearrangement joins TRBV19 to TRBJ1-2; no firm D call. There are 15 residues in the CDR3. The V and J ends lost 1 base and 1 base respectively, with 10 bases between them. Germline lookup yields CDR1 LNHDA and CDR2 SQIVND (reference sequence). CDR3 DNA: TGTGCCAGTAGTATAGTCCTTGCGGATAACTATGGCTACACCTTC. Translating gives CASSIVLADNYGYTF.

The gene calls are TRBV4-2 and TRBJ2-1; no definite D call. The CDR3 is 16 residues long. The germline V gene has CDR1 LGHNA and CDR2 YNFKEQ. V gave up 0 bases and J gave up 4 bases, with 13 bases separating them. This chain's CDR3 is CASSQEWRRQYNEQFF. The CDR3 nucleotides read TGTGCCAGCAGCCAAGAATGGCGGCGGCAATACAATGAGCAGTTCTTC.

This chain connects TRBV4-1 to TRBJ2-1; the match to TRBD1 covers 10 bases. Per germline, CDR1 MGHRA and CDR2 YSYEKL. The CDR3 is 17 residues long. Trimming removed 3 bases from V and 4 bases from J; junction bases left unmatched: 9. The CDR3 DNA sequence: TGCGCCAGCAGCCAGGCCATTGGGACAGGGGTATACAATGAGCAGTTCTTC. Translating it yields CASSQAIGTGVYNEQFF.

J is TRBJ2-7 and V is TRBV4-1; D gene ambiguous. From germline, CDR1 is MGHRA and CDR2 YSYEKL. V was shortened by 3 bases and J by 6 bases, with 18 bases between the two germline ends. The CDR3 is 15 amino acids. CDR3 protein: CASSQADAPSSEQYF. The CDR3 nucleotides read TGCGCCAGCAGCCAGGCGGACGCCCCGAGCTCCGAGCAGTACTTC.

The chain uses TRBV5-4 and TRBJ1-1; 9 bases match TRBD1. Looked up from germline, CDR1 is SGHNT and CDR2 is YYREEE (reference sequence). CDR3 length: 14 amino acids. J was trimmed by 6 bases and V by 3 bases; bases with no gene match: 6. CDR3 nucleotides: TGTGCCAGCAGCTCGGGACAGGGAGACTCTGAAGCTTTCTTT. Protein sequence: CASSSGQGDSEAFF.

The chain recombines TRBV12-5 with TRBJ1-1; 10 positions agree with TRBD1. Germline V lookup: CDR1 LGHNT, CDR2 FRNRAP. The CDR3 contains 15 residues. The trim removed 3 bases at V and 6 bases at J, leaving 7 bases unmatched. The CDR3 bases are TGTGCTAGTGGTTTCACGGGACAGGGGAGGGCTGAAGCTTTCTTT. It codes for CASGFTGQGRAEAFF.